These 12 T cell receptor beta chains came from one sample sequenced in a study of CD8+CD57+ T cells in acquired aplastic anemia. Previously, flow cytometry had revealed CD8+CD57+ cell expansion in the patients chosen for sequencing. Template material for TCR beta VDJ and CDR3 profiling consisted of genomic DNA. TCRdb re-derived calls from the reads in MiXCR, one entry per CDR3 protein. The sample consists of 200,000 to 300,000 distinct CDR3 sequences, 47% of them appearing once. Input material: sorted CD4+, CD8+, or CD8+CD57+ T cells (not recorded which) from PBMCs. The receptor source for this set is a human donor with aplastic anemia.

This clonotype was seen a few times. The chain combines TRBV3-1 with TRBJ1-1, with 9 bases identical to TRBD1. CDR3 size: 17 residues. Per the germline V gene, CDR1 is LGHDT and CDR2 is YNNKEL (reference sequence). After removal of 4 bases from V and 5 bases from J, the junction contained 14 bases not matched to a gene. The CDR3 reads CASSPSPGQGKGTEAFF. CDR3 DNA: TGTGCCAGCAGCCCCAGCCCGGGACAGGGAAAGGGGACTGAAGCTTTCTTT. The full variable domain, with the rest looked up from reference TRBV3-1 and TRBJ1-1, is DTAVSQTPKYLVTQMGNDKSIKCEQNLGHDTMYWYKQDSKKFLKIMFSYNNKELIINETVPNRFSPKSPDKAHLNLHINSLELGDSAVYFCASSPSPGQGKGTEAFFGQGTRLTVV.

This clonotype was found many times. The chain employs TRBV6-1 and TRBJ1-1; D is ambiguous. Per the germline V gene, CDR1 is MNHNS and CDR2 is SASEGT. This CDR3 is 14 amino acids long. V was trimmed by 3 bases and J by 5 bases, leaving 13 bases between them. The CDR3 loop reads CASSDSASGTEAFF. The CDR3 DNA follows: TGTGCCAGCAGTGACTCGGCCAGTGGTACTGAAGCTTTCTTT.

This clonotype was counted a single time. The rearrangement links TRBV7-8 to TRBJ2-7, with 8 positions matching TRBD1. This CDR3 is built from 16 residues. V shed 2 bases, J shed 5 bases, and the junction held 11 bases outside the gene matches. CDR1 and CDR2 from the germline V gene are SGHVS and FQNEAQ. The CDR3 protein is CASSLIGNAGGDEQYF. CDR3 nucleotide sequence: TGTGCCAGCAGCTTAATTGGTAATGCAGGGGGCGACGAGCAGTACTTC.

This clonotype appeared many times. The chain has TRBV19 and TRBJ1-5; D is ambiguous. This CDR3 region has 16 residues. Trimming cost V 1 base and J 1 base, with 11 bases left between them. Per the germline V gene, CDR1 is LNHDA and CDR2 is SQIVND (reference sequence). The CDR3 DNA is TGTGCCAGTAGTATAGCGGAGCAGCTAAGCAATCAGCCCCAGCATTTT. Encoded protein: CASSIAEQLSNQPQHF.

The chain couples TRBV15 to TRBJ1-2; the D is unclear. V gave up 1 base and J gave up 2 bases, with 11 bases separating them. Germline-derived CDR1 and CDR2 are LNHNV and YYDKDF (reference sequence). The CDR3 contains 15 residues. The CDR3 loop reads CATSRAGTGNYGYTF. The CDR3 coding sequence is TGTGCCACCAGCAGAGCGGGTACGGGGAACTATGGCTACACCTTC.

V usage is TRBV7-2 and J usage is TRBJ1-2; D gene uncertain. Looked up from germline, CDR1 is SGHTA and CDR2 is FQGNSA. CDR3 size: 14 residues. Trimming removed 3 bases at V and 6 bases at J, with 14 bases between. DNA of the CDR3: TGTGCCAGCAGCTTGACCAAGGAGCTCGATGGCTACACCTTC. Translation: CASSLTKELDGYTF.

The gene calls are TRBV9 and TRBJ1-5; weak D call: TRBD1 (5 bases). The CDR3 loop spans 15 amino acids. Trimming removed 8 bases from V and 0 bases from J, with 15 bases in between. Germline CDR1 and CDR2: SGDLS and YYNGEE. The CDR3 DNA reads as TGTGCCAGTAGCACGCGACAGCTTAGCAATCAGCCCCAGCATTTT. As protein: CASSTRQLSNQPQHF.

CDR3 nucleotide sequence: TGTGCCAGTAGTACGGGACTCGGGGGACGGTACGAGCAGTACTTC. The encoded protein is CASSTGLGGRYEQYF. The chain employs TRBV7-2 and TRBJ2-7; the D gene is possibly TRBD2 (6 bases). The V gene's germline CDR1 is SGHTA and CDR2 FQGNSA. The CDR3 has 15 amino acids. Trimming stripped 9 bases from V and 4 bases from J, with 22 bases between. The whole variable domain, remainder taken from reference TRBV7-2 and TRBJ2-7, is GAGVSQSPSNKVTEKGKDVELRCDPISGHTALYWYRQSLGQGLEFLIYFQGNSAPDKSGLPSDRFSAERTGGSVSTLTIQRTQQEDSAVYLCASSTGLGGRYEQYFGPGTRLTVT.

The V and J genes are TRBV29-1 and TRBJ1-1; tentative D call: TRBD1 (5 bases). Germline values: CDR1 SQVTM, CDR2 ANQGSEA. Trimming took off 7 bases at V and 5 bases at J, with 17 bases between the two ends. The CDR3 has 13 residues. CDR3 region: CSATGFLKTEAFF. The CDR3 DNA is TGCAGCGCTACAGGCTTTTTAAAGACTGAAGCTTTCTTT.

The chain carries TRBV11-1 and TRBJ2-7; TRBD1 agrees at 9 bases. The V gene's germline CDR1 is SGHAT and CDR2 FQDESV (reference sequence). This CDR3 has 16 residues. Losses at the gene ends were 4 bases for V and 4 bases for J; bases not matched to a gene: 11. DNA of the CDR3: TGTGCCAGCAGCTCAGAAGAGGGACAGGGAAAGTACGAGCAGTACTTC. Encoded protein: CASSSEEGQGKYEQYF.

J is TRBJ2-3 and V is TRBV2; tentatively, D is TRBD1 (5 bases). Trimming removed 3 bases at V and 6 bases at J, with 22 bases between. CDR3 size: 17 residues. The germline V gene has CDR1 SNHLY and CDR2 FYNNEI. The CDR3 sequence: CASSDLRVTPPWDTQYF. CDR3 nucleotides: TGTGCCAGCAGTGACCTCAGGGTGACCCCGCCGTGGGATACGCAGTATTTT.

Ten or more counts support this clonotype. This chain links TRBV10-1 with TRBJ1-3; TRBD1 aligns across 8 bases. Germline V gene data show CDR1 as WNHNN and CDR2 as SYGVQD (reference sequence). J gave up 0 bases and V 6 bases, and 7 bases lay outside the gene matches. The CDR3 runs 16 residues. The CDR3 region is CASSSETGDSGNTIYF. The CDR3 bases are TGCGCCAGCAGCAGTGAGACAGGGGACTCTGGAAACACCATATATTTT.